The 10 T cell receptor beta chains reported below all come from one sample, sequenced in a study of cytomegalovirus exposure and HLA in healthy donors. PCR primers comprised 60 Vbeta and 13 Jbeta primers. TCRdb's copy holds only in-frame clones and misses some; the assay was immunoSEQ multiplex PCR. The sample includes fewer than 150,000 clones, around 80% of them seen just once. Sequenced sample: PBMCs. These TCRs come from a middle-aged man in good health and CMV-seropositive.

The chain recombines TRBV7-2 with TRBJ2-1; TRBD2 agrees at 9 bases. CDR3 length: 19 residues. The germline CDR1 and CDR2 sequences are SGHTA and FQGNSA. V gave up 0 bases and J gave up 4 bases; unmatched junction bases: 13. The CDR3 DNA follows: TGTGCCAGCAGCTTAGCGGTAGCGGGAGTTATGGGGATTTACAATGAGCAGTTCTTC. Residues: CASSLAVAGVMGIYNEQFF.

This chain connects TRBV28 to TRBJ1-5; TRBD1 might be the D (6 bases). The CDR3 runs to 13 residues. Trimming took off 6 bases at V and 6 bases at J, with 12 bases between the two ends. The germline CDR1 and CDR2 sequences are MDHEN and SYDVKM. CDR3 residues: CASRIQGTQPQHF. The CDR3 DNA reads TGTGCCAGCAGAATACAGGGAACTCAGCCCCAGCATTTT.

The chain links TRBV18 to TRBJ2-5; D is ambiguous. Germline values: CDR1 KGHSH, CDR2 LQKENI. The CDR3 runs 12 residues. Trimming pared 3 bases from V and 3 bases from J, leaving 5 bases between. The CDR3 protein is CASSPQKETQYF. In DNA, the CDR3 is TGTGCCAGCTCACCCCAGAAAGAGACCCAGTACTTC.

The chain employs TRBV5-1 and TRBJ2-1; 8 bases align to TRBD2. Looked up from germline, CDR1 is SGHRS and CDR2 is YFSETQ. The CDR3 loop spans 17 amino acids. Trimming removed 0 bases from V and 5 bases from J; junction bases left unmatched: 10. CDR3 residues: CASSLVLQLAGNNEQFF. CDR3 in DNA: TGCGCCAGCAGCTTGGTCCTCCAGTTAGCGGGAAACAATGAGCAGTTCTTC.

The CDR3 loop reads CASSLELAGAREQYF. The CDR3 bases are TGTGCCAGCAGCTTGGAACTAGCGGGAGCAAGAGAGCAGTACTTC. The V gene is TRBV5-4, the J gene TRBJ2-7; 11 bases agree with TRBD2. The CDR3 has 15 amino acids. Trimming took 0 bases from V and 7 from J; bases not matched to a gene: 6. Germline V gene data show CDR1 as SGHNT and CDR2 as YYREEE (reference sequence).

This clone has just one count. The V and J genes are TRBV11-2 and TRBJ2-7; D may be TRBD1 (6 bases). V shed 5 bases and J shed 0 bases, with 14 bases lying between them. Germline V gives CDR1 SGHAT, CDR2 FQNNGV. The CDR3 extends over 15 amino acids. This chain's CDR3 is CASSAGQSSSYEQYF. The CDR3 DNA reads TGTGCCAGCAGCGCCGGACAGAGCAGCTCCTACGAGCAGTACTTC. The full variable domain, in which reference TRBV11-2 and TRBJ2-7 provide the parts outside the CDR3, is EAGVAQSPRYKIIEKRQSVAFWCNPISGHATLYWYQQILGQGPKLLIQFQNNGVVDDSQLPKDRFSAERLKGVDSTLKIQPAKLEDSAVYLCASSAGQSSSYEQYFGPGTRLTVT.

Only a few counts were recorded for this clone. The rearrangement links TRBV7-2 to TRBJ2-7; D is undetermined. The V gene lost 2 bases and the J gene lost 0 bases, with 11 bases spanning the gap. The V gene's germline CDR1 is SGHTA and CDR2 FQGNSA. This CDR3 has 15 amino acids. The CDR3 DNA reads TGTGCCAGCAGCTTATATCCGCTACTCTCCTACGAGCAGTACTTC. Encoded protein: CASSLYPLLSYEQYF.

The rearrangement uses TRBV9 and TRBJ2-2; no clear D. CDR1 and CDR2 (germline): SGDLS, YYNGEE. This CDR3 has 15 residues. With 0 bases removed from V and 8 bases from J, the gap between germline ends came to 14 bases. CDR3 residues: CASSVEVTQRGELFF. For the CDR3, the DNA is TGTGCCAGCAGCGTAGAGGTTACTCAGAGGGGGGAGCTGTTTTTT.

V usage is TRBV19 and J usage is TRBJ2-5; D possibly matches TRBD1 or TRBD2 (5 bases each). The end of the DNA fits TRBJ2-7 better, so the J call may be wrong. CDR3 length: 13 residues. The germline V gene has CDR1 LNHDA and CDR2 SQIVND (reference sequence). CDR3: CASSPGTDYEQYF. The CDR3 region has the DNA TGTGCCAGTAGTCCCGGGACGGACTACGAGCAGTACTTC.

This clone was observed a handful of times. The same CDR3 is also encoded by other DNA sequences in this sample. This chain connects TRBV4-3 to TRBJ1-4; the match to TRBD1 covers 9 bases. The germline gives CDR1 LGHNA, CDR2 YSLEER. The J segment lost 8 bases and the V segment lost 1 base, leaving 5 bases of the junction unmatched. The CDR3 runs to 15 residues. CDR3 coding DNA: TGCGCCAGCAGCCAAGCCGGGACAGGGAACGAAAAACTGTTTTTT. It codes for CASSQAGTGNEKLFF.